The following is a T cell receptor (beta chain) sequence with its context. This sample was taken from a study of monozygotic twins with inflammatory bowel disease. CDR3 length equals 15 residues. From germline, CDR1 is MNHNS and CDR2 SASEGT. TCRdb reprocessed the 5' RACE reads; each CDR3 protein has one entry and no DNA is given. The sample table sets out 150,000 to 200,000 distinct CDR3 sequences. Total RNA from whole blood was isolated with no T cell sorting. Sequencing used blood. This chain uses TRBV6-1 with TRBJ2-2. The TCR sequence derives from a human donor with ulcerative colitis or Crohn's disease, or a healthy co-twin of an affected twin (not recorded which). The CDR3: CASSESVGNTGELFF.